This T cell receptor beta chain comes out of a study of T-cell reconstitution after alpha-beta-depleted transplantation in children. Whole-study results and caveats: Fresh T-cell production supplied most of the T-cell counts and diversity seen one year after transplant. At around two months after transplant, the alpha-beta T cells were reportedly derived from several hundred expanded clones that came from non-depleted graft cells.

As for this clonotype: Antigen specificity is unknown.

CDR1 SGHAT and CDR2 FQNNGV come from the germline V gene. Trimming took 3 bases from V and 4 from J, leaving 12 bases between them. The CDR3 contains 15 residues. The TCRbeta library incorporated unique molecular identifiers. TCRdb analysed the PCR reads with MiXCR anew, one entry per CDR3 protein. Of 450,000 to 600,000 distinct CDR3 sequences listed, 10% to 15% were seen once; the top ten hold about 2.2%. The rearrangement uses TRBV11-2 and TRBJ2-2; D ambiguous. The source is a male patient aged 10 to 17 who had a stem cell transplant for acute myeloid leukemia, so the T cells may come from the graft donor. The source material was PBMCs, mostly from graft donor cells, sampled 360 days after TCRalphabeta/CD19-depleted stem cell transplant. CDR3 bases: TGTGCCAGCAGCTTCGACGGTTGGGGCACCGGGGAGCTGTTTTTT. Translating it yields CASSFDGWGTGELFF.